These 4 T cell receptor beta chains were sequenced from one sample in a study of identifying expanded T cells in peripheral blood. Clones were sequenced by immunoSEQ multiplex PCR, and TCRdb holds only the in-frame ones, with some missing. The sample lists 70,000 to 95,000 clones, about nine tenths occurring once. Sequenced sample: blood. These receptors all come from a person aged 18 to 75 in good health.

This clone came up once. The chain is built from TRBV21-1 and TRBJ2-3; TRBD2 reflects the table's D call only, with no check against the DNA. TRBV21-1 represents a pseudogene. The CDR3 runs 23 residues. CDR3 protein: CASSKEGGSTKGLAGSSTDTQYF. DNA of the CDR3: TGTGCCAGCAGCAAAGAGGGGGGTTCCACTAAGGGACTAGCGGGTTCTAGCACAGATACGCAGTATTTT.

There are a few counts of this clone. This rearrangement joins TRBV6-4 to TRBJ2-1; D is undetermined. With 4 bases removed from V and 0 bases from J, the gap between germline ends came to 10 bases. There are 15 residues in the CDR3. CDR1 and CDR2 (germline): MRHNA, SNTAGT. CDR3 region: CASSAGVSSYNEQFF. The CDR3 DNA follows: TGTGCCAGCAGTGCTGGGGTAAGCTCCTACAATGAGCAGTTCTTC.

V is TRBV19 and J is TRBJ2-1; 9 bases line up with TRBD2. CDR3 size: 14 residues. From germline, CDR1 is LNHDA and CDR2 SQIVND (reference sequence). With V trimmed by 6 bases and J by 8 bases, 8 bases remained unmatched. The CDR3 nucleotides are TGTGCCAGTAGGGCGGGGGGGCCTCTTGATGAGCAGTTCTTC. This gives the protein CASRAGGPLDEQFF.

The V and J genes are TRBV6-1 and TRBJ2-1; 9 positions agree with TRBD2. CDR1 and CDR2 (germline): MNHNS, SASEGT. The CDR3 is 14 amino acids. J lost 4 bases, V lost 7 bases, and 5 bases had no gene match. CDR3 sequence: CASTRTSEYNEQFF. CDR3 DNA: TGTGCCAGCACCCGGACTAGCGAGTACAATGAGCAGTTCTTC.